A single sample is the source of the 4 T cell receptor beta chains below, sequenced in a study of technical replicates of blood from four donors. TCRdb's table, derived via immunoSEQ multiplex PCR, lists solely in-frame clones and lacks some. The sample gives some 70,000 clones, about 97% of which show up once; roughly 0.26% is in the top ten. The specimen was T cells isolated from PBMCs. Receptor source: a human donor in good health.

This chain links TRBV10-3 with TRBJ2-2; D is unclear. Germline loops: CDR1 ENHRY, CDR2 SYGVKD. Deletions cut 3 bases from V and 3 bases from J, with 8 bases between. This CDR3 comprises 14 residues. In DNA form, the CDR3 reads TGTGCCATCAGTGACCTAGTTCACACCGGGGAGCTGTTTTTT. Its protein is CAISDLVHTGELFF.

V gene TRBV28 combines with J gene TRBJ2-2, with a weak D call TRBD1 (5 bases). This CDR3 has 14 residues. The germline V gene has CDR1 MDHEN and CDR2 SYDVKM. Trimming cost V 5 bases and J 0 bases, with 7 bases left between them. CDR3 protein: CASSDSANTGELFF. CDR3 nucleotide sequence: TGTGCCAGCAGTGACAGCGCGAACACCGGGGAGCTGTTTTTT.

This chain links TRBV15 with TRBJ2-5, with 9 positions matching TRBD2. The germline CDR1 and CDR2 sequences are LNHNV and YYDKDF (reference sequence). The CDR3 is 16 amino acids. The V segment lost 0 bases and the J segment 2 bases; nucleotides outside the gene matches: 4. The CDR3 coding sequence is TGTGCCACCAGCAGAGATAGCGGGGGCCAGCAAGAGACCCAGTACTTC. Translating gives CATSRDSGGQQETQYF.

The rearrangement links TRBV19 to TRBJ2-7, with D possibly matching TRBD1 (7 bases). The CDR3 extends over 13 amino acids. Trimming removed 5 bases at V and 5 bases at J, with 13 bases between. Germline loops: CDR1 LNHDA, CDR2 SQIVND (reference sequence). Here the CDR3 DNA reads TGTGCCAGTAGTTCGACAGGGAGGAACGAGCAGTACTTC. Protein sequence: CASSSTGRNEQYF.